These T cell receptor beta chains were read from a single sample in a study of blood T cell repertoires in COVID-19. The method was immunoSEQ multiplex PCR; TCRdb's version includes in-frame clones alone and lacks a portion of them. The data contain about 150,000 clones, 85% of them seen just once; the ten biggest clones take up roughly 8%. Sequenced: peripheral blood. The receptors come from a woman aged 60-70 years with COVID-19, enrolled during active disease. Both conserved end residues are part of each CDR3. The order of the fields is CDR3 length, J gene, clone size, D gene, V gene, CDR3 protein, CDR3 DNA. D genes are given only for firm matches. Some rows have no size entry. The others give once, few or many, or a class for an expanded clone.

>15|TRBJ2-7|-|TRBD1|TRBV5-6
CASSFVDRVPNEQYF
TGTGCCAGCAGCTTCGTAGACAGGGTCCCCAACGAGCAGTACTTC
>16|TRBJ2-1|-|TRBD2|TRBV11-3
CASSLVPMREGIEQFF
TGTGCCAGCAGCTTAGTCCCTATGCGGGAGGGTATTGAGCAGTTCTTC
>14|TRBJ2-7|once|-|TRBV7-8
CASSSGGFSYEQYF
TGTGCCAGCAGCTCAGGAGGTTTCTCCTACGAGCAGTACTTC
>16|TRBJ2-2|-|TRBD1|TRBV30
CAWSTRTGAYTGELFF
TGTGCCTGGAGTACTCGGACAGGGGCGTACACCGGGGAGCTGTTTTTT
>15|TRBJ1-5|-|-|TRBV5-1
CASSLDEGINQPQHF
TGCGCCAGCAGCTTGGATGAGGGCATCAATCAGCCCCAGCATTTT
>15|TRBJ1-1|-|-|TRBV18
CASSTNTGLNTEAFF
TGTGCCAGCTCAACCAACACAGGATTGAACACTGAAGCTTTCTTT
>18|TRBJ1-3|-|TRBD1|TRBV10-3
CAISEPRTGVGSGNTIYF
TGTGCCATCAGTGAGCCGAGGACAGGCGTGGGGTCTGGAAACACCATATATTTT
>13|TRBJ2-3|-|-|TRBV5-1
CASSLREADTQYF
TGCGCCAGCAGCTTGAGGGAGGCAGATACGCAGTATTTT
>15|TRBJ1-4|-|-|TRBV6-5
CASSYEGRRGEKLFF
TGTGCCAGCAGTTACGAGGGACGAAGGGGGGAAAAACTGTTTTTT
>14|TRBJ1-1|-|TRBD1|TRBV5-1
CASSLVTGGTEAFF
TGCGCCAGCAGCTTGGTGACAGGGGGCACTGAAGCTTTCTTT
>15|TRBJ2-2|-|TRBD1|TRBV7-6
CASSGGQGAVGELFF
TGTGCCAGCAGCGGCGGACAGGGGGCGGTCGGGGAGCTGTTTTTT
>14|TRBJ2-2|-|-|TRBV10-2
CASTIIRGPGELFF
TGCGCCAGCACTATAATTCGAGGGCCCGGGGAGCTGTTTTTT
>12|TRBJ2-7|-|-|TRBV12-5
CASGYSSYEQYF
TGTGCTAGTGGTTACAGCTCCTACGAGCAGTACTTC
>14|TRBJ1-6|many|-|TRBV18
CASSPQGASSPLHF
TGTGCCAGCTCACCACAGGGAGCAAGTTCACCCCTCCACTTT
>12|TRBJ1-4|-|-|TRBV3-1/TRBV3-2
CASSLTGEKLFF
TGTGCCAGCAGCCTCACGGGGGAAAAACTGTTTTTT